This TCR beta chain was observed in a study of shared T cell receptors in the human thymus. The repertoire was sequenced with immunoSEQ multiplex PCR; TCRdb's copy has only in-frame clones and lacks some. The sample has over 650,000 clones, more than 75% seen once. The CDR3 totals 15 residues. Germline CDR1 is MGHDK and CDR2 is SYGVNS. The V gene end was trimmed by 6 bases and the J gene end by 4 bases; junction bases not matched to a gene: 9. This sample was shared with a second study, whose subject was human thymus T cells.

The chain employs TRBV25-1 and TRBJ2-1; 7 bases line up with TRBD1. This TCR derives from a boy under two years old with a congenital heart defect. Sample: thymocytes. CDR3 loop: CASSARDRDYNEQFF. Here the CDR3 DNA reads TGTGCCAGCAGCGCACGGGACAGAGATTACAATGAGCAGTTCTTC.